This record covers a single TCR beta chain. What it recognizes is unknown. The sample is drawn from a study of CD4+ T cells in melanoma. Profiling relied on immunoSEQ multiplex PCR, and the TCRdb table lists in-frame clones only, not all of them. In the table there are over 100,000 clones, over 80% of which are singletons. Study conclusions and caveats: A reported correlation linked neoantigen-specific CD4+ T cells to CD8+, macrophage and B cell function. Reportedly, melanoma neoantigen-specific CD4+ T cells showed varied differentiation states.

The CDR3 covers 15 residues. Germline CDR1 SNHLY, CDR2 FYNNEI. Between the trimmed V and J ends, which lost 7 bases and 11 bases, there was a span of 25 bases. The material sequenced was peripheral blood. This clonotype originated in a human donor with melanoma. V and J are TRBV2 and TRBJ2-3; possibly TRBD2 for D (7 bases). The CDR3 protein is CASNYEGGGRNLQYF. The CDR3 nucleotides are TGTGCCAGCAACTACGAGGGCGGGGGCCGGAATCTGCAGTATTTT.